The 18 T cell receptor beta chains below come from one sample, sequenced in a study of shared clonotypes between healthy human individuals. Assay: immunoSEQ multiplex PCR; the TCRdb copy retains only in-frame clones and omits some. The data show approximately 1,500,000 clones, 95% to 99% seen once. The sequenced material came from naive CD4+ T cells sorted from blood. The subset denotes: CD45RA+ positively selected. The receptors were gathered from a man aged 25 to 45 in good health.

The chain joins TRBV15 to TRBJ1-5, with a possible D match to TRBD1 (6 bases). CDR3 length: 16 residues. V lost 3 bases and J 0 bases, leaving 12 bases between the germline ends. In germline, CDR1 is LNHNV, CDR2 YYDKDF (reference sequence). CDR3 nucleotides: TGTGCCACCAGCAGGGGGGGCTTCCATAGCAATCAGCCCCAGCATTTT. Its translation: CATSRGGFHSNQPQHF.

This sequence joins TRBV7-9 and TRBJ2-3, with 8 bases fitting TRBD1. The CDR3 covers 15 residues. J gave up 4 bases and V 4 bases, and 7 bases lay outside the gene matches. Germline V CDR1 and CDR2: SEHNR, FQNEAQ (reference sequence). The CDR3 region is CASSSAAGGADTQYF. The CDR3, as DNA: TGTGCCAGCAGCTCAGCGGCAGGGGGCGCAGATACGCAGTATTTT.

The genes are TRBV5-6 and TRBJ1-1; TRBD1 is a possible D gene (5 bases). V was pared by 0 bases and J by 0 bases, with 6 bases between. Germline V gives CDR1 SGHDT, CDR2 YYEEEE. The CDR3 loop spans 14 amino acids. The CDR3, as DNA: TGTGCCAGCAGCTTGGCCAGGGTGAACACTGAAGCTTTCTTT. As protein: CASSLARVNTEAFF.

The J gene is TRBJ2-1, the V gene TRBV5-1; D might be TRBD1 or TRBD2, each matching 6 bases. Germline V gene lookup returns CDR1 SGHRS and CDR2 YFSETQ. The CDR3 consists of 14 residues. Trimming stripped 5 bases from V and 7 bases from J, with 16 bases between. The CDR3 DNA reads TGCGCCAGCAGGGACGGGGGCCCGGGGAATGAGCAGTTCTTC. Its translation is CASRDGGPGNEQFF. Full variable domain (remainder filled in from reference TRBV5-1 and TRBJ2-1): KAGVTQTPRYLIKTRGQQVTLSCSPISGHRSVSWYQQTPGQGLQFLFEYFSETQRNKGNFPGRFSGRQFSNSRSEMNVSTLELGDSALYLCASRDGGPGNEQFFGPGTRLTVL.

The genes are TRBV5-6 and TRBJ2-7; 8 bases agree with TRBD2. CDR1 is SGHDT and CDR2 is YYEEEE in the germline V gene. With V trimmed by 0 bases and J by 1 base, 3 bases remained unmatched. This CDR3 has 15 residues. CDR3 nucleotide sequence: TGTGCCAGCAGCTTGGGGATAGCGGGGTCCTACGAGCAGTACTTC. Translation gives CASSLGIAGSYEQYF. The entire variable domain, with the rest obtained from reference TRBV5-6 and TRBJ2-7, is as follows: DAGVTQSPTHLIKTRGQQVTLRCSPKSGHDTVSWYQQALGQGPQFIFQYYEEEERQRGNFPDRFSGHQFPNYSSELNVNALLLGDSALYLCASSLGIAGSYEQYFGPGTRLTVT.

The rearrangement uses TRBV11-3 and TRBJ1-1; D possibly corresponds to TRBD1 (5 bases). V was clipped by 5 bases and J by 6 bases, with 10 bases between them. The CDR3 totals 12 residues. Germline V gene data show CDR1 as SGHNT and CDR2 as YENEEA. CDR3 loop: CASSGGRAEAFF. CDR3 DNA sequence: TGTGCCAGCAGCGGAGGCAGGGCTGAAGCTTTCTTT.

V gene TRBV5-1 combines with J gene TRBJ2-7; D unclear. The CDR3 sequence is 13 residues long. CDR1 is SGHRS and CDR2 is YFSETQ in the germline V gene. V lost 1 base, J lost 6 bases, and 11 bases lay in between. The CDR3 DNA sequence: TGCGCCAGCAGCTTGCCATCGTCCCGCGAGCAGTACTTC. Its translation is CASSLPSSREQYF.

This clone has just one count. The J gene is TRBJ2-7, the V gene TRBV28; 13 bases are a match to TRBD2. Per the germline V gene, CDR1 is MDHEN and CDR2 is SYDVKM. V trimming: 6 bases; J trimming: 2 bases; junction bases outside the gene matches: 7. The CDR3 sequence is 16 residues long. CDR3 amino acids: CASSLRLAGGTYEQYF. DNA for the CDR3: TGTGCCAGCAGCTTAAGACTAGCGGGAGGCACCTACGAGCAGTACTTC.

The chain is built from TRBV6-5 and TRBJ1-1, with D tentatively TRBD1 (5 bases). This CDR3 is built from 13 residues. V lost 5 bases, J lost 6 bases, and 13 bases lay in between. Looked up from germline, CDR1 is MNHEY and CDR2 is SVGAGI. CDR3 nucleotide sequence: TGTGCCAGCAGTACGGAGAGGGGCGCTGAAGCTTTCTTT. Its translation: CASSTERGAEAFF.

The chain joins TRBV6-1 to TRBJ1-4; D is possibly TRBD1 (5 bases). The CDR3 length is 15 residues. The ends were cut back, 1 base at V and 7 bases at J, with 13 bases in the middle. Looked up from germline, CDR1 is MNHNS and CDR2 is SASEGT. The CDR3 DNA is TGTGCCAGCAGTGAAGGGACGGGGGGTAGTGAAAAACTGTTTTTT. The encoded protein is CASSEGTGGSEKLFF.

The gene calls are TRBV5-1 and TRBJ2-7; TRBD1 matches at 7 bases. The junction had 7 bases not matched to a gene; V was cut back by 0 bases and J by 1 base. This CDR3 region has 16 residues. Germline CDR1 SGHRS, CDR2 YFSETQ. The CDR3 nucleotides read TGCGCCAGCAGCTTGGGACCGACGGGACAGTCCTACGAGCAGTACTTC. As protein: CASSLGPTGQSYEQYF.

The chain uses TRBV7-9 and TRBJ2-1; 7 positions agree with TRBD2. Germline V gives CDR1 SEHNR, CDR2 FQNEAQ (reference sequence). V lost 5 bases to trimming and J lost 0 bases; unmatched junction nucleotides: 4. The CDR3 is 15 amino acids. The CDR3 nucleotides read TGTGCCAGCAGCGAGACTAGCCACTCCTACAATGAGCAGTTCTTC. Protein: CASSETSHSYNEQFF. The whole variable domain, remainder taken from reference TRBV7-9 and TRBJ2-1, is DTGVSQNPRHKITKRGQNVTFRCDPISEHNRLYWYRQTLGQGPEFLTYFQNEAQLEKSRLLSDRFSAERPKGSFSTLEIQRTEQGDSAMYLCASSETSHSYNEQFFGPGTRLTVL.

The sample holds one count of this clone. The chain has TRBV28 and TRBJ2-3; a possible D gene is TRBD1 (6 bases). CDR1 is MDHEN and CDR2 is SYDVKM in the germline V gene. This CDR3 comprises 14 residues. With 3 bases removed from V and 3 bases from J, the gap between germline ends came to 10 bases. The CDR3 nucleotides are TGTGCCAGCAGTTTGCGCAGGGGAACAGATACGCAGTATTTT. Translation: CASSLRRGTDTQYF.

The V call is TRBV11-2, the J call TRBJ2-2; D might be TRBD2 (6 bases). The V and J ends lost 1 base and 5 bases respectively, with 17 bases between them. The CDR3 sequence is 17 residues long. Looked up from germline, CDR1 is SGHAT and CDR2 is FQNNGV. CDR3 in DNA: TGTGCCAGCAGCTTAGTTTCCTCTAGCGTAGGGACCGGGGAGCTGTTTTTT. This sequence encodes CASSLVSSSVGTGELFF.

This clone came up a few times. The CDR3 DNA follows: TGTGCCACCAGCAGTCCCAGGACAGGGGACTATGGCTACACCTTC. Protein: CATSSPRTGDYGYTF. The J gene is TRBJ1-2, the V gene TRBV15; 9 bases agree with TRBD1. Looked up from germline, CDR1 is LNHNV and CDR2 is YYDKDF (reference sequence). This CDR3 has 15 amino acids. The junction had 5 bases not matched to a gene; V was cut back by 3 bases and J by 3 bases.

The chain recombines TRBV7-6 with TRBJ1-2; the D gene is possibly TRBD1 (5 bases). Germline CDR1 SGHVS, CDR2 FNYEAQ. This CDR3 contains 13 residues. V lost 5 bases to trimming and J lost 6 bases, with 13 bases between them. Here the CDR3 reads CASSRRQLHGYTF. CDR3 nucleotides: TGTGCCAGCAGCAGACGACAGCTCCATGGCTACACCTTC.

This clone was seen once. The chain recombines TRBV4-1 with TRBJ2-2; 13 nucleotides align to TRBD2. CDR1 is MGHRA, CDR2 YSYEKL, per germline. V lost 6 bases and J lost 7; bases outside the gene matches: 2. The CDR3 has 14 residues. The CDR3 spells CASRGLAGHGELFF. The CDR3 bases are TGCGCCAGCAGGGGACTAGCGGGACACGGGGAGCTGTTTTTT.

The rearrangement uses TRBV18 and TRBJ2-3; the D is unclear. V lost 1 base, J lost 5 bases, and 4 bases lay in between. Germline lookup yields CDR1 KGHSH and CDR2 LQKENI. The CDR3 loop spans 12 amino acids. The DNA of the CDR3 is TGTGCCAGCTCACCACGGATAGATACGCAGTATTTT. It codes for CASSPRIDTQYF.